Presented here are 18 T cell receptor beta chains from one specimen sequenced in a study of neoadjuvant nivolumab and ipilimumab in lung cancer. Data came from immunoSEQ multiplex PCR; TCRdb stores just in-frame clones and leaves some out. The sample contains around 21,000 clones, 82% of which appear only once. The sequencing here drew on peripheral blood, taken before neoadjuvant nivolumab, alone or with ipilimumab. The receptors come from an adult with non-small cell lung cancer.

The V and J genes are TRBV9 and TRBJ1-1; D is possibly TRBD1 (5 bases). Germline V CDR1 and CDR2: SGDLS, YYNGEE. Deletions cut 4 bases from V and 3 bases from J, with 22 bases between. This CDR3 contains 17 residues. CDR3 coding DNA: TGTGCCAGCAGCCTAACCCCAGGGTATAAAGGGGACACTGAAGCTTTCTTT. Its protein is CASSLTPGYKGDTEAFF.

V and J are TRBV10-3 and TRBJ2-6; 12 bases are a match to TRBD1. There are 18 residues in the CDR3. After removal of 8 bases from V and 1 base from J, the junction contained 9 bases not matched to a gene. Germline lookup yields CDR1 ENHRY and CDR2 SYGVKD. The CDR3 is CAIGTGTGGGSGANVLTF. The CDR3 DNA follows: TGTGCCATCGGGACCGGGACAGGGGGCGGGTCTGGGGCCAACGTCCTGACTTTC.

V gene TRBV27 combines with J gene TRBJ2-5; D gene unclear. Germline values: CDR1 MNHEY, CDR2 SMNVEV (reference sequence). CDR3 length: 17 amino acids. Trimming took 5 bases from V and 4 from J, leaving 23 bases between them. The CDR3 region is CASSRSAGVKAGETQYF. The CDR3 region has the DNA TGTGCCAGCAGTCGTTCGGCCGGAGTGAAGGCAGGAGAGACCCAGTACTTC.

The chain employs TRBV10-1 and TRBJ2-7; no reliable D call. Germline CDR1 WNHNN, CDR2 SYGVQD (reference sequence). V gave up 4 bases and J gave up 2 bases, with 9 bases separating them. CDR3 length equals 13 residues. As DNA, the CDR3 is TGCGCCAGCAGTGCACAGCCCACCTACGAGCAGTACTTC. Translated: CASSAQPTYEQYF.

The CDR3 loop is CASSLRETQYF. DNA of the CDR3: TGTGCCAGCAGTCTGAGGGAGACCCAGTACTTC. The gene calls are TRBV5-8 and TRBJ2-5; D is undetermined. CDR1 and CDR2 from the germline V gene are SGHTS and YDEGEE. Trimming removed 5 bases at V and 5 bases at J, with 7 bases between. The CDR3 length is 11 residues.

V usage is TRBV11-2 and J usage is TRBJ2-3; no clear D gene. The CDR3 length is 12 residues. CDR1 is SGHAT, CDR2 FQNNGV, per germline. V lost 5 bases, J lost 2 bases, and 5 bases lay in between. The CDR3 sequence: CASSGDTDTQYF. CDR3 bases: TGTGCCAGCAGCGGCGACACAGATACGCAGTATTTT.

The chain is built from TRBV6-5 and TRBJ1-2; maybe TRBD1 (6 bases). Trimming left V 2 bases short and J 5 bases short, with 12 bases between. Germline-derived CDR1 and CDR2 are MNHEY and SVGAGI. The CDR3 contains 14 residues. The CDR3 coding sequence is TGTGCCAGCAGTTACGGAGGACAGCCGTATGGCTACACCTTC. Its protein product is CASSYGGQPYGYTF.

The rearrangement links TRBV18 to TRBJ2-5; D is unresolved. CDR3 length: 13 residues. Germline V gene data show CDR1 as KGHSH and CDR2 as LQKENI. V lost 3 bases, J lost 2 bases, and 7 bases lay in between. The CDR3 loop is CASSPPGQETQYF. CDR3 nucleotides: TGTGCCAGCTCACCCCCTGGGCAAGAGACCCAGTACTTC.

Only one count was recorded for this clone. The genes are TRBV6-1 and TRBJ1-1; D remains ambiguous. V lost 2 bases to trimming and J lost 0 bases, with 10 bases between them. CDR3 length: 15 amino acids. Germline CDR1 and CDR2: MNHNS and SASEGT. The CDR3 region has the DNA TGTGCCAGCAGTGAAAACGTGTTAATGAACACTGAAGCTTTCTTT. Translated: CASSENVLMNTEAFF.

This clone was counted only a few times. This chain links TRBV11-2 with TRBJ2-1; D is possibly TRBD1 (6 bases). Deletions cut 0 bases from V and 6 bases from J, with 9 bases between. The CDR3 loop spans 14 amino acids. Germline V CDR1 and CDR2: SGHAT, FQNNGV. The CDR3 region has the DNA TGTGCCAGCAGCTTAGAAAGGACAGCCAATGAGCAGTTCTTC. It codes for CASSLERTANEQFF.

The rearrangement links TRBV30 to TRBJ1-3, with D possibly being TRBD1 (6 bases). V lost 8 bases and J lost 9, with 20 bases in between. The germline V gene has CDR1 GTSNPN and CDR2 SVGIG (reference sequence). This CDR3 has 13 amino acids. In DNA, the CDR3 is TGTGCCGGCTACAGGGAGGCCCACGGCACCATATATTTT. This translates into CAGYREAHGTIYF.

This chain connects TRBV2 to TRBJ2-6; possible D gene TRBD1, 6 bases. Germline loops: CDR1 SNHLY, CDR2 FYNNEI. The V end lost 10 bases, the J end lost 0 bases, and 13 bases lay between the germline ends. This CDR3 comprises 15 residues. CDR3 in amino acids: CAIPRGSSGANVLTF. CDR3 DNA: TGTGCCATCCCCAGGGGTAGCTCTGGGGCCAACGTCCTGACTTTC.

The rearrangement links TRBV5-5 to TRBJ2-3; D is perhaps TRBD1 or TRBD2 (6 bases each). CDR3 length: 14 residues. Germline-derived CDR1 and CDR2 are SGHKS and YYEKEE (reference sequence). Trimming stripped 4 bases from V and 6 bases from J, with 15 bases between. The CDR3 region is CASSNRRGDDTQYF. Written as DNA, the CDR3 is TGTGCCAGCAGCAATCGGAGGGGGGATGATACGCAGTATTTT.

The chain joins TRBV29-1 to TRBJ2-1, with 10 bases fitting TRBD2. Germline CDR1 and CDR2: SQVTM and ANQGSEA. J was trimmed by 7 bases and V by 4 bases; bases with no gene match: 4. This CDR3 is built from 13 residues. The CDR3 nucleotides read TGCAGCGTTGGAGCTAGCGGGAGAAATGAGCAGTTCTTC. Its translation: CSVGASGRNEQFF.

The CDR3 region has the DNA TGTGCCAGCAGCTTAAAAGGGGAGGGATCCTTTAGCTCCTACGAGCAGTACTTC. Its protein is CASSLKGEGSFSSYEQYF. The V call is TRBV7-4, the J call TRBJ2-7, with 7 bases identical to TRBD2. CDR3 length: 18 residues. V trimming: 2 bases; J trimming: 0 bases; junction bases outside the gene matches: 13. From germline, CDR1 is SGHVT and CDR2 SQSDAQ.

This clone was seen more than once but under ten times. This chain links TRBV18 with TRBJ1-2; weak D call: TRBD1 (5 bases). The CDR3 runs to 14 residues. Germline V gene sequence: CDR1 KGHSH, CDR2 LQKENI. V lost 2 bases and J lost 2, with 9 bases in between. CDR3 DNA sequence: TGTGCCAGCTCACCATTGAGACAGAACTATGGCTACACCTTC. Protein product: CASSPLRQNYGYTF.

CDR3 nucleotide sequence: TGTGCCAGCAGCTTAGAATTCGATGAGCAGTTCTTC. The encoded protein is CASSLEFDEQFF. The chain has TRBV7-9 and TRBJ2-1; no definite D call. The V gene's germline CDR1 is SEHNR and CDR2 FQNEAQ (reference sequence). CDR3 length equals 12 residues. The ends were cut back, 1 base at V and 8 bases at J, with 6 bases in the middle.

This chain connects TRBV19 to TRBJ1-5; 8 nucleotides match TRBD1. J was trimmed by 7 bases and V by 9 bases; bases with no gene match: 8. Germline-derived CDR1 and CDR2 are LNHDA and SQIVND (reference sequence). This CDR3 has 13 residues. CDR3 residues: CASGLQGVQPQHF. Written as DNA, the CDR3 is TGTGCCAGCGGACTACAGGGGGTCCAGCCCCAGCATTTT. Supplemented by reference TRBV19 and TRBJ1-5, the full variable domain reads DGGITQSPKYLFRKEGQNVTLSCEQNLNHDAMYWYRQDPGQGLRLIYYSQIVNDFQKGDIAEGYSVSREKKESFPLTVTSAQKNPTAFYLCASGLQGVQPQHFGDGTRLSIL.